This paragraph covers one T cell receptor (beta chain) sequence. This sample was included in a study of blood T cell repertoires in COVID-19. Across the whole study: From the United States, Italy and Spain came samples of acute and convalescent COVID-19. In each case, the material was cDNA or gDNA derived from T cells, B-cell-depleted T cells, or PBMCs.

Original methodology: Amplified reference gene primers provided the basis for estimating nucleated cell counts. Produced via immunoSEQ multiplex PCR; TCRdb's table is partial and in-frame only. V and J calls and clone size are those listed in that table; D and trimming were worked out from the DNA. Here the sample spans roughly 68,000 clones, approximately 80% being singletons. The germline CDR1 and CDR2 sequences are MGHRA and YSYEKL. V lost 0 bases, J lost 7 bases, and 3 bases stayed unmatched. The CDR3 runs to 15 residues. The sequenced sample was peripheral blood. The source of this sequence is a man older than 75 with active COVID-19. The chain couples TRBV4-1 to TRBJ1-2, with TRBD1 matching 12 bases. This chain's CDR3 is CASSQEGQGAGGYTF. CDR3 nucleotide sequence: TGCGCCAGCAGCCAAGAGGGACAGGGGGCGGGTGGCTACACCTTC.